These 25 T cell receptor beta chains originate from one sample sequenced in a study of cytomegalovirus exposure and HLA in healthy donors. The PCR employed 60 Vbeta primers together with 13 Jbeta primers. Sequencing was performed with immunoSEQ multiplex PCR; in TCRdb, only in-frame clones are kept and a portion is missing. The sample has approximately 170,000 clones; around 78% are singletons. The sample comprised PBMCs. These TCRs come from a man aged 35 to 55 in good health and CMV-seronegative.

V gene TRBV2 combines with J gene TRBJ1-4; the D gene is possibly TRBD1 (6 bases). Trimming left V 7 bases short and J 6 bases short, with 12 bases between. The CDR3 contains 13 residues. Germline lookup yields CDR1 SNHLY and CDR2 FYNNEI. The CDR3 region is CASTLTGDEKLFF. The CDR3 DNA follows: TGTGCCAGCACCCTGACAGGTGATGAAAAACTGTTTTTT.

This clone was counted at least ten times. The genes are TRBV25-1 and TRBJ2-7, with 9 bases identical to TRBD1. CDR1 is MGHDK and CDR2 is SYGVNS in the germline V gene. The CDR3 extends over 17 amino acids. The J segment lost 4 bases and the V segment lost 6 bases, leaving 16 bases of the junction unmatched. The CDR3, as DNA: TGTGCCAGCAGCGAACCGGGACAGGGATTTGGGTTGTACGAGCAGTACTTC. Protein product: CASSEPGQGFGLYEQYF.

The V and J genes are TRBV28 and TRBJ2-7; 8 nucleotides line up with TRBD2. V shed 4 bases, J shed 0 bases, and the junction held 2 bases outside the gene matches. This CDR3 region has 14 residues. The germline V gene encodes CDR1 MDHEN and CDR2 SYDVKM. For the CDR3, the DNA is TGTGCCAGCAGTTCCCGGGGGGGCTCCTACGAGCAGTACTTC. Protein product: CASSSRGGSYEQYF.

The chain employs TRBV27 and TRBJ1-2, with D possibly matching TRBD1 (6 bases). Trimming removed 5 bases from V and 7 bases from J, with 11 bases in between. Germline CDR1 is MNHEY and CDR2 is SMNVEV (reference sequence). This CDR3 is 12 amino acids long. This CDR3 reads CASSPTGFGYTF. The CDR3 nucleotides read TGTGCCAGCAGTCCGACAGGTTTTGGCTACACCTTC.

The CDR3 spells CASSGVAGEHGYTF. The CDR3 nucleotides read TGTGCCAGCAGCGGGGTGGCAGGGGAACATGGCTACACCTTC. The chain has TRBV5-6 and TRBJ1-2; D is perhaps TRBD1 (6 bases). The V gene's germline CDR1 is SGHDT and CDR2 YYEEEE. V lost 4 bases to trimming and J lost 6 bases, with 16 bases between them. This CDR3 is built from 14 residues.

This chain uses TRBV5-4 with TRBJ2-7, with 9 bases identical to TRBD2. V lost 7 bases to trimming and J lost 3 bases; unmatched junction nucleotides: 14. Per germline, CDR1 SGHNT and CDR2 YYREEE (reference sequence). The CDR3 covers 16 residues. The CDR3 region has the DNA TGTGCCAGCTCCCAAGGGTTAGCGGGAGCGGGCTACGAGCAGTACTTC. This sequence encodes CASSQGLAGAGYEQYF.

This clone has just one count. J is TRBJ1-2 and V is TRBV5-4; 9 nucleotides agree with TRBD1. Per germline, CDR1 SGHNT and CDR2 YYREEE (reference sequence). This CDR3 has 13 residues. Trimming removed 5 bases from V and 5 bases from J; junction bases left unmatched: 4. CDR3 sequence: CASSPDRGYGYTF. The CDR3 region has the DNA TGTGCCAGCAGTCCCGACAGGGGGTATGGCTACACCTTC.

The CDR3 bases are TGTGCCAGCTCACCAGCAGGGACAGGGATATTGCAGGGCTACACCTTC. This gives the protein CASSPAGTGILQGYTF. The V and J genes are TRBV18 and TRBJ1-2; 9 bases agree with TRBD1. J gave up 8 bases and V 2 bases, and 12 bases lay outside the gene matches. The CDR3 length is 16 residues. Germline CDR1 and CDR2: KGHSH and LQKENI.

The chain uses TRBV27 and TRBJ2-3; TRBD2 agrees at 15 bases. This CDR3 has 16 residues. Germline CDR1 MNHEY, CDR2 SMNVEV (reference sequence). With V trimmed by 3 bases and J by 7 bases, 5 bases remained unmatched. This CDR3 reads CASSLRTSGRGHTQYF. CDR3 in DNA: TGTGCCAGCAGTTTGAGGACTAGCGGGAGGGGACATACGCAGTATTTT.

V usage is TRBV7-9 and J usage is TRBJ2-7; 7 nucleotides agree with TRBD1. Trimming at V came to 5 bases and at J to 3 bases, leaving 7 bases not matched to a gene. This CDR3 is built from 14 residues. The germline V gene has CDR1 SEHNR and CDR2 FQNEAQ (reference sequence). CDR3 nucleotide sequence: TGTGCCAGCAGCCTTTACACAGGGGACTACGAGCAGTACTTC. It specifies CASSLYTGDYEQYF.

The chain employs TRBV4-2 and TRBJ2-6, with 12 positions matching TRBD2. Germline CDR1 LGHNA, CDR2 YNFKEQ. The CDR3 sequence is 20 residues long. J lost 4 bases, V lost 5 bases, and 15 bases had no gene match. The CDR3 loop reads CASSFRPPSGRAEGANVLTF. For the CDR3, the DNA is TGTGCCAGCAGCTTTAGGCCCCCTAGCGGGAGGGCCGAAGGGGCCAACGTCCTGACTTTC.

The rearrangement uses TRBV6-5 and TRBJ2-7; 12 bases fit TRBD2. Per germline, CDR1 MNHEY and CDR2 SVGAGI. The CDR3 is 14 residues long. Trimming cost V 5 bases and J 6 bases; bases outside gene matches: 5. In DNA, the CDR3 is TGTGCCAGCAGTCAACTAGCGGGAGGTCTCGAGCAGTACGTC. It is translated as CASSQLAGGLEQYV.

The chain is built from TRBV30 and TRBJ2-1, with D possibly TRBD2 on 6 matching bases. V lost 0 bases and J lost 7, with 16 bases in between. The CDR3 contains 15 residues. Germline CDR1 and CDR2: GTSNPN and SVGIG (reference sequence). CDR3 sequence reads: CAWSVTYEGRNEQFF. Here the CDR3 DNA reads TGTGCCTGGAGTGTAACCTACGAGGGGAGGAATGAGCAGTTCTTC.

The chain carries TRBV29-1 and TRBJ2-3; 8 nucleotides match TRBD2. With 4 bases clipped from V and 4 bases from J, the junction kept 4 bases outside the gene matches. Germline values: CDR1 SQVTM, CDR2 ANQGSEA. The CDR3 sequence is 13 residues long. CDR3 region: CSVGGGRADTQYF. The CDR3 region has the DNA TGCAGCGTTGGCGGGGGGCGAGCAGATACGCAGTATTTT.

The CDR3 region has the DNA TGCGCCAGCAGGCTCAGCAATGAGCAGTTCTTC. As protein: CASRLSNEQFF. The chain employs TRBV5-1 and TRBJ2-1; D is unclear. V dropped 5 bases and J dropped 6 bases, with 6 bases sitting between them. The germline V gene encodes CDR1 SGHRS and CDR2 YFSETQ. This CDR3 is built from 11 residues.

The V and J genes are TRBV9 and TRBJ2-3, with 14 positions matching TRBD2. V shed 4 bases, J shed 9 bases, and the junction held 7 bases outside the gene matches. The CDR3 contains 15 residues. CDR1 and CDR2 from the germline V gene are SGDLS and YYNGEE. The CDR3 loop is CASSPGTSGGRTQYF. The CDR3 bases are TGTGCCAGCAGCCCGGGGACTAGCGGGGGTAGGACGCAGTATTTT. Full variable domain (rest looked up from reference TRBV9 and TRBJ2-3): DSGVTQTPKHLITATGQRVTLRCSPRSGDLSVYWYQQSLDQGLQFLIQYYNGEERAKGNILERFSAQQFPDLHSELNLSSLELGDSALYFCASSPGTSGGRTQYFGPGTRLTVL.

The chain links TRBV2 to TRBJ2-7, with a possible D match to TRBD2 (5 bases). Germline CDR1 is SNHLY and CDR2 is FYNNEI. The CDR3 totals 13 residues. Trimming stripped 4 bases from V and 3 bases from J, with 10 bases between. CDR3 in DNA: TGTGCCAGCAGTGGTGGCGAGGGCTACGAGCAGTACTTC. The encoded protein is CASSGGEGYEQYF.

The DNA for the CDR3 is TGTGCCAGCAGCCCGGGGACTAGCCCCACCGGGGAGCTGTTTTTT. Residues: CASSPGTSPTGELFF. This chain joins TRBV7-6 and TRBJ2-2; TRBD2 matches 9 bases. This CDR3 contains 15 residues. Germline CDR1 SGHVS, CDR2 FNYEAQ. With 5 bases clipped from V and 4 bases from J, the junction kept 5 bases outside the gene matches. The full variable domain, its missing parts supplied by reference TRBV7-6 and TRBJ2-2, is GAGVSQSPRYKVTKRGQDVALRCDPISGHVSLYWYRQALGQGPEFLTYFNYEAQQDKSGLPNDRFSAERPEGSISTLTIQRTEQRDSAMYRCASSPGTSPTGELFFGEGSRLTVL.

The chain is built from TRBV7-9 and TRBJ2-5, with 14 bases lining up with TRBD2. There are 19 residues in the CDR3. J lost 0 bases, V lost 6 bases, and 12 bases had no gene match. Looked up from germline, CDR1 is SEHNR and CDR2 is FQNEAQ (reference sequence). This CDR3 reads CASSGMGLAGAVYQETQYF. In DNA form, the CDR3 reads TGTGCCAGCAGTGGAATGGGACTAGCGGGAGCGGTGTACCAAGAGACCCAGTACTTC.

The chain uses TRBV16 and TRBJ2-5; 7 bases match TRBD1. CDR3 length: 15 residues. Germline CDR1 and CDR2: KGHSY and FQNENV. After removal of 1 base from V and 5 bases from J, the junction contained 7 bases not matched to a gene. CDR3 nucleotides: TGTGCCAGCAGCCAATGGGACAGCCCGGGGGAGACCCAGTACTTC. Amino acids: CASSQWDSPGETQYF.

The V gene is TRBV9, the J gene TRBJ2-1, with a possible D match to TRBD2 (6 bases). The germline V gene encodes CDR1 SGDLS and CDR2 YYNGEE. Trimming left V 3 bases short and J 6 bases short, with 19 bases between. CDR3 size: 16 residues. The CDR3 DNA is TGTGCCAGCAGCGCCAAAGGTTCTAGCGTAGCCAATGAGCAGTTCTTC. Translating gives CASSAKGSSVANEQFF.

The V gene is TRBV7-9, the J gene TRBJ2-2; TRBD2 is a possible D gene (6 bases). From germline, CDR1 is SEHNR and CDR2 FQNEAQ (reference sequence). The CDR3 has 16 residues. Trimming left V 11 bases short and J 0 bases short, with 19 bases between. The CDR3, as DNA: TGTGCCGTCCGCCTTTGGAGGGTAGCGAACACCGGGGAGCTGTTTTTT. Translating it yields CAVRLWRVANTGELFF.

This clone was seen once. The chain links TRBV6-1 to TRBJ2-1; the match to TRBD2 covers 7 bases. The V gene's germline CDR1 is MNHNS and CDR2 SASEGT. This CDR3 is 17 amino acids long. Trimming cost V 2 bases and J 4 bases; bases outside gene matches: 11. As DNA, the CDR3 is TGTGCCAGCAGTGAACGTCCACCTGCTAGCGGATACAATGAGCAGTTCTTC. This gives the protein CASSERPPASGYNEQFF.

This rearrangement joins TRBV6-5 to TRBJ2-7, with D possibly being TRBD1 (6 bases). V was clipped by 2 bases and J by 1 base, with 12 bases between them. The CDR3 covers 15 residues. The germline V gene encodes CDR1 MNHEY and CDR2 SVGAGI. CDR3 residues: CASSYALGGSYEQYF. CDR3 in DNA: TGTGCCAGCAGTTACGCATTAGGGGGTTCCTACGAGCAGTACTTC.

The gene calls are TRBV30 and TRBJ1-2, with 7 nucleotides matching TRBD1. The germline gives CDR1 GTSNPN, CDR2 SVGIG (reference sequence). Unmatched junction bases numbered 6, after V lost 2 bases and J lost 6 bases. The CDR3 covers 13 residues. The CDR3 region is CAWSSTGVNGYTF. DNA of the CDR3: TGTGCCTGGAGTTCCACAGGGGTTAATGGCTACACCTTC. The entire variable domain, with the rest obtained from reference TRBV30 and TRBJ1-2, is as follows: SQTIHQWPATLVQPVGSPLSLECTVEGTSNPNLYWYRQAAGRGLQLLFYSVGIGQISSEVPQNLSASRPQDRQFILSSKKLLLSDSGFYLCAWSSTGVNGYTFGSGTRLTVV.